What follows are 27 T cell receptor beta chains derived from one specimen sequenced in a study of blood T cells in healthy people across ages. Sample-barcoded 5' priming and a J-beta primer mix drove a second PCR of about 6 to 12 cycles. TCRdb recomputed calls from the 5' RACE reads with MiXCR, one row per CDR3 protein. The sample shows some 880,000 distinct CDR3 sequences, around 36% of them seen only once. Sequencing was performed on blood. The receptors stem from a man aged 18 to 30 in good health.

This clonotype has a count of ten or more. J is TRBJ2-7 and V is TRBV6-5; a possible D gene is TRBD1 (5 bases). Germline V gene lookup returns CDR1 MNHEY and CDR2 SVGAGI. V lost 6 bases and J lost 3, with 15 bases in between. The CDR3 is 14 residues long. CDR3 in amino acids: CASSRAGISYEQYF. DNA of the CDR3: TGTGCCAGCAGCCGCGCAGGGATTAGCTACGAGCAGTACTTC.

The table lists this clonotype with many counts. The gene calls are TRBV20-1 and TRBJ1-2; D may be TRBD1 (5 bases). CDR1 and CDR2 from the germline V gene are DFQATT and SNEGSKA (reference sequence). The germline V and J ends were trimmed by 4 bases and 7 bases, with 19 bases remaining between them. There are 14 residues in the CDR3. This chain's CDR3 is CSAKGMGDTFGYTF. CDR3 nucleotide sequence: TGCAGTGCTAAGGGGATGGGGGATACGTTTGGCTACACCTTC.

This clonotype was observed a few times. V usage is TRBV5-1 and J usage is TRBJ2-7; 9 bases agree with TRBD1. The CDR3 consists of 16 residues. CDR1 and CDR2 (germline): SGHRS, YFSETQ. V lost 4 bases to trimming and J lost 4 bases; unmatched junction nucleotides: 12. The chain's CDR3 is CASSLDSFGTGYEQYF. The CDR3 DNA is TGCGCCAGCAGCCTTGACTCATTCGGGACAGGGTACGAGCAGTACTTC.

CDR3 residues: CASSHPFDRGKNGYTF. In DNA form, the CDR3 reads TGCGCCAGCAGCCATCCCTTCGACAGGGGAAAGAATGGCTACACCTTC. The genes are TRBV4-1 and TRBJ1-2; 8 positions agree with TRBD1. Trimming took 3 bases from V and 6 from J; bases not matched to a gene: 12. This CDR3 is 16 amino acids long. Germline lookup yields CDR1 MGHRA and CDR2 YSYEKL.

This clonotype was counted only a few times. This chain uses TRBV9 with TRBJ2-5, with unresolved D. Trimming left V 3 bases short and J 0 bases short, with 9 bases between. CDR3 size: 14 residues. Germline values: CDR1 SGDLS, CDR2 YYNGEE. Written as DNA, the CDR3 is TGTGCCAGCAGCGGTGGAGTATACCAAGAGACCCAGTACTTC. This translates into CASSGGVYQETQYF.

J is TRBJ1-2 and V is TRBV20-1, with 8 bases matching TRBD1. Germline CDR1 reads DFQATT; CDR2 reads SNEGSKA (reference sequence). The CDR3 runs to 14 residues. The V and J ends lost 3 bases and 2 bases, in that order; junction bases with no gene match: 5. The CDR3 here is CSASFGQGNYGYTF. The DNA for the CDR3 is TGCAGTGCTAGTTTCGGACAGGGAAACTATGGCTACACCTTC.

This clonotype was picked up one time. V is TRBV28 and J is TRBJ1-5; D not resolved. CDR1 is MDHEN and CDR2 is SYDVKM in the germline V gene. V was cut by 10 bases and J by 0 bases, with 10 bases left in between. The CDR3 has 13 residues. Written as DNA, the CDR3 is TGTGCCACCCAACATTATAGCAATCAGCCCCAGCATTTT. Its protein product is CATQHYSNQPQHF.

Turning to this clonotype: Being one base from a much bigger clone, this may be a read error. The V call is TRBV7-2, the J call TRBJ1-2; unclear D gene. CDR3 length: 13 residues. Germline CDR1 and CDR2: SGHTA and FQGNSA. CDR3 DNA: TGTGCCAGCAGCGTAGCAGCGATCTATGGCTACACCTTC. Translated, it gives CASSVAAIYGYTF. Looking up the rest from reference TRBV7-2 and TRBJ1-2 gives the full variable domain: GAGVSQSPSNKVTEKGKDVELRCDPISGHTALYWYRQSLGQGLEFLIYFQGNSAPDKSGLPSDRFSAERTGGSVSTLTIQRTQQEDSAVYLCASSVAAIYGYTFGSGTRLTVV.

The chain couples TRBV18 to TRBJ1-2; tentatively, D is TRBD1 (5 bases). There are 16 residues in the CDR3. Germline-derived CDR1 and CDR2 are KGHSH and LQKENI. Trimming removed 3 bases at V and 4 bases at J, with 18 bases between. CDR3 sequence: CASSPSGQEDFYGYTF. The CDR3, as DNA: TGTGCCAGCTCACCGTCGGGGCAGGAGGATTTCTATGGCTACACCTTC.

The V call is TRBV30, the J call TRBJ2-3; weak D call: TRBD2 (6 bases). This CDR3 is built from 15 residues. Germline V gene data show CDR1 as GTSNPN and CDR2 as SVGIG (reference sequence). Trimming removed 4 bases from V and 0 bases from J, with 14 bases in between. CDR3 residues: CAWTGGTASTDTQYF. The CDR3 coding sequence is TGTGCCTGGACGGGCGGGACTGCTAGCACAGATACGCAGTATTTT.

The sample holds a few counts of this clonotype. The chain is built from TRBV4-3 and TRBJ1-2; 7 bases fit TRBD1. This CDR3 region has 16 residues. The germline CDR1 and CDR2 sequences are LGHNA and YSLEER. V lost 3 bases and J lost 4; bases outside the gene matches: 11. In nucleotides, the CDR3 is TGCGCCAGCAGCCAGGGACAGCATCCTGTACCCTATGGCTACACCTTC. Translating it yields CASSQGQHPVPYGYTF.

A few counts support this clonotype. The gene calls are TRBV20-1 and TRBJ2-3; 7 bases agree with TRBD2. Germline CDR1 and CDR2: DFQATT and SNEGSKA (reference sequence). This CDR3 comprises 17 residues. With 4 bases clipped from V and 2 bases from J, the junction kept 15 bases outside the gene matches. The CDR3 bases are TGCAGTGCTACCAGCGGGGATCTCCCTCTTAACACAGATACGCAGTATTTT. Translated, it gives CSATSGDLPLNTDTQYF.

The chain joins TRBV5-1 to TRBJ2-1, with 8 bases fitting TRBD2. The assigned J gene may be wrong: the sequence end matches TRBJ2-7 better. The CDR3 has 16 residues. Per germline, CDR1 SGHRS and CDR2 YFSETQ. The CDR3 spells CASSSQLADFYNEQYF. The CDR3 nucleotides are TGCGCCAGCAGCTCGCAACTAGCGGACTTCTACAATGAGCAGTACTTC.

The chain recombines TRBV20-1 with TRBJ2-1; D might be TRBD2 (5 bases). The DNA matches TRBJ2-7 better at its end, which makes the J call doubtful. The CDR3 runs to 15 residues. Germline CDR1 DFQATT, CDR2 SNEGSKA (reference sequence). CDR3: CSARGRGSSYNEQYF. In nucleotides, the CDR3 is TGCAGTGCTAGAGGTCGAGGGAGCTCCTACAATGAGCAGTACTTC.

The V and J genes are TRBV10-3 and TRBJ1-4; D is perhaps TRBD1 (6 bases). Trimming pared 6 bases from V and 0 bases from J, leaving 8 bases between. CDR1 and CDR2 from the germline V gene are ENHRY and SYGVKD. The CDR3 is 14 amino acids. CDR3 region: CAIRDSTTNEKLFF. The CDR3, as DNA: TGTGCCATCAGGGACAGCACAACTAATGAAAAACTGTTTTTT.

The rearrangement links TRBV15 to TRBJ1-2; 10 nucleotides agree with TRBD1. V was clipped by 0 bases and J by 8 bases; unmatched bases: 12. The CDR3 length is 17 residues. Germline values: CDR1 LNHNV, CDR2 YYDKDF (reference sequence). The CDR3 DNA reads TGTGCCACCAGCAGAGAGTTTCGGGACAGGGGATTCGGGGGCTACACCTTC. It specifies CATSREFRDRGFGGYTF.

This chain connects TRBV5-1 to TRBJ2-1; a possible D gene is TRBD1 (6 bases). Germline V CDR1 and CDR2: SGHRS, YFSETQ. This CDR3 region has 13 residues. Trimming shortened V by 4 bases and J by 9 bases, and 14 bases separated the two germline ends. CDR3 DNA: TGCGCCAGCAGCCGGAACAGGGCCAGTGAGCAGTTCTTC. It codes for CASSRNRASEQFF. Complete variable domain (other parts from reference TRBV5-1 and TRBJ2-1): KAGVTQTPRYLIKTRGQQVTLSCSPISGHRSVSWYQQTPGQGLQFLFEYFSETQRNKGNFPGRFSGRQFSNSRSEMNVSTLELGDSALYLCASSRNRASEQFFGPGTRLTVL.

In this sample, this clonotype turned up once. A much larger clone is a single base away; this may be a read error. This chain connects TRBV27 to TRBJ2-3; no firm D call. Germline V gene data show CDR1 as MNHEY and CDR2 as SMNVEV (reference sequence). The V end was cut by 0 bases, the J end by 2 bases, with 12 bases between. The CDR3 is 16 amino acids. This CDR3 is CASSLSRMGYTDTQYF. The CDR3 nucleotides read TGTGCCAGCAGTTTATCGCGGATGGGATACACAGATACGCAGTATTTT.

The chain carries TRBV3-1 and TRBJ1-1; 7 nucleotides line up with TRBD1. The CDR3 is 14 amino acids. V shed 4 bases, J shed 4 bases, and the junction held 6 bases outside the gene matches. Germline CDR1 reads LGHDT; CDR2 reads YNNKEL (reference sequence). The CDR3 reads CASSPTGSSTEAFF. The CDR3, as DNA: TGTGCCAGCAGCCCGACAGGGTCGAGCACTGAAGCTTTCTTT.

To note about this clonotype: A much larger clone lies a single base off, so this may be a read error. The chain is built from TRBV20-1 and TRBJ2-7, with D hard to call. Germline V CDR1 and CDR2: DFQATT, SNEGSKA (reference sequence). CDR3 size: 12 residues. The V gene lost 3 bases and the J gene lost 0 bases, with 6 bases spanning the gap. Written as DNA, the CDR3 is TGCAGTGCTAGTGGGAACTCCTACGAGCAGTACTTC. Its translation: CSASGNSYEQYF.

The chain is built from TRBV10-3 and TRBJ1-2; D is undetermined. This CDR3 contains 13 residues. Germline CDR1 ENHRY, CDR2 SYGVKD. The germline V and J ends were trimmed by 7 bases and 4 bases, with 13 bases remaining between them. CDR3: CAITQDGCYGYTF. For the CDR3, the DNA is TGTGCCATCACCCAAGACGGCTGCTATGGCTACACCTTC.

On this clonotype: With a much larger clone just one base away, this may be a read error. This chain connects TRBV12-3 or TRBV12-4 to TRBJ2-5, with D possibly TRBD1 on 5 matching bases. V was shortened by 6 bases and J by 11 bases, with 19 bases between the two germline ends. This CDR3 is 13 amino acids long. CDR3 sequence: CASSPNQGNEQYF. The CDR3 DNA reads TGTGCCAGCAGCCCAAACCAGGGCAATGAGCAGTACTTC.

In this sample, this clonotype turned up a few times. V and J are TRBV20-1 and TRBJ1-1, with 8 bases aligning to TRBD1. V lost 6 bases and J lost 0; bases outside the gene matches: 15. This CDR3 contains 17 residues. Germline CDR1 is DFQATT and CDR2 is SNEGSKA (reference sequence). The CDR3 DNA sequence: TGCAGTGCCGCACGTGTTGCCATGACAGGGGTGAACACTGAAGCTTTCTTT. Its translation: CSAARVAMTGVNTEAFF.

The chain recombines TRBV6-2 or TRBV6-3 with TRBJ1-6, with 8 positions matching TRBD1. J gave up 9 bases and V 4 bases, and 5 bases lay outside the gene matches. Germline V gene sequence: CDR1 MNHEY, CDR2 SVGEGT. This CDR3 contains 14 residues. The CDR3 DNA reads TGTGCCAGCAGTTCCAGACAGGGGTTTTCACCCCTCCACTTT. Protein sequence: CASSSRQGFSPLHF.

The genes are TRBV2 and TRBJ2-3; perhaps D is TRBD1 or TRBD2 (5 bases each). Trimming pared 5 bases from V and 7 bases from J, leaving 19 bases between. The CDR3 length is 15 residues. The V gene's germline CDR1 is SNHLY and CDR2 FYNNEI. The CDR3 nucleotides read TGTGCCAGCAGTAGAACTAGTCGGGGCGTGAATACGCAGTATTTT. Its protein product is CASSRTSRGVNTQYF.

The chain has TRBV12-3 or TRBV12-4 and TRBJ1-1; unclear D gene. V dropped 2 bases and J dropped 7 bases, with 14 bases sitting between them. CDR3 size: 14 residues. The CDR3 coding sequence is TGTGCCAGCAGTTTAAGGGTGGGGATTGGTGAAGCTTTCTTT. It yields the protein CASSLRVGIGEAFF.

The V call is TRBV6-5, the J call TRBJ2-7; 11 bases are shared with TRBD1. This CDR3 has 16 amino acids. The V gene's germline CDR1 is MNHEY and CDR2 SVGAGI. The V and J ends lost 0 bases and 6 bases, in that order; junction bases with no gene match: 7. CDR3 DNA: TGTGCCAGCAGTTACTCGATGGACAGGGGGCTTCTCGAGCAGTACTTC. Encoded protein: CASSYSMDRGLLEQYF.